This T cell receptor beta chain originates from a study of shared clonotypes between healthy human individuals. This CDR3 is 15 amino acids long. V dropped 0 bases and J dropped 15; count of bases not matched to a gene: 12. The germline gives CDR1 MNHEY, CDR2 SVGAGI. This clone was picked up one time. Its target is not known. Study observations and caveats: Larger richness was generally estimated for naive than memory subsets.

This table comes from immunoSEQ multiplex PCR, and its TCRdb copy is limited to in-frame clones, with some not included. The sample yields over 1.4 million clones, about 96% seen once. The source is a man aged 30 to 39 in good health. The sequencing input was naive CD4+ T cells sorted from blood. Documented subset: CD45RA+ positively selected. The V call is TRBV6-5, the J call TRBJ2-1; TRBD2 matches 9 bases. The chain's CDR3 is CASSYSYGGGRAVFF. The CDR3 DNA is TGTGCCAGCAGTTACTCGTACGGGGGCGGGAGGGCGGTGTTCTTC.